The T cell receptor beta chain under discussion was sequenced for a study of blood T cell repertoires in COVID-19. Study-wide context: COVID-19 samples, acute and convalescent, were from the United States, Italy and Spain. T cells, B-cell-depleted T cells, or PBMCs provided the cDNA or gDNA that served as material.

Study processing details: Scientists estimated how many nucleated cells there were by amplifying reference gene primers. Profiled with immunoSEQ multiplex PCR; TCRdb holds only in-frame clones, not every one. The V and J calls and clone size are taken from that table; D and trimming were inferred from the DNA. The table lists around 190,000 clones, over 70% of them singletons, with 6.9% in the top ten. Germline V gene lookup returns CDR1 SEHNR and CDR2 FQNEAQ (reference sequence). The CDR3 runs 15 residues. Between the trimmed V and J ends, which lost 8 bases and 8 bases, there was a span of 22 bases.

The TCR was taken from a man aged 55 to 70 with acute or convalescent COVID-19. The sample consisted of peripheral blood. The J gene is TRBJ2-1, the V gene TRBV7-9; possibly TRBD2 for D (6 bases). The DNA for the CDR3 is TGTGCCAGCTTCGGGGGTATGGGATCTACATATGAGCAGTTCTTC. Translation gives CASFGGMGSTYEQFF.